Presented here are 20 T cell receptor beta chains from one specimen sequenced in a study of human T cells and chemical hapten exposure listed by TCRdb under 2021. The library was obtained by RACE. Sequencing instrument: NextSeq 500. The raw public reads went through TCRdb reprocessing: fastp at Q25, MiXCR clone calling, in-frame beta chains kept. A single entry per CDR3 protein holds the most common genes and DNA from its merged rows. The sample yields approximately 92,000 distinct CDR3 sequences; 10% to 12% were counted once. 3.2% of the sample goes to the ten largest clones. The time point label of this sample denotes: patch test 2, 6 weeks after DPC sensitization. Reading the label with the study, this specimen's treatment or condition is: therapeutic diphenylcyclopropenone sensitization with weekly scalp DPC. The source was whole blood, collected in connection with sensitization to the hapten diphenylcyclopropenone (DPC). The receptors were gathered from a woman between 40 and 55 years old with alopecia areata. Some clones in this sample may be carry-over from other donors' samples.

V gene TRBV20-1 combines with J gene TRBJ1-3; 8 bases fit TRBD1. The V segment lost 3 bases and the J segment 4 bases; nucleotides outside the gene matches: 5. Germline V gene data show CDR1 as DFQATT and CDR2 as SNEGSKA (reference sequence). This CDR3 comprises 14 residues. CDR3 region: CSARDRETGNTIYF. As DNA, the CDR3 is TGCAGTGCTAGGGACAGGGAAACGGGAAACACCATATATTTT.

The CDR3 nucleotides are TGCGCCAGCAGCCCCGTCTCTGGGGCCAACGTCCTGACTTTC. Translation: CASSPVSGANVLTF. J is TRBJ2-6 and V is TRBV4-3, with D unclear. Germline V CDR1 and CDR2: LGHNA, YSLEER. This CDR3 is 14 amino acids long. Trimming left V 4 bases short and J 0 bases short, with 4 bases between.

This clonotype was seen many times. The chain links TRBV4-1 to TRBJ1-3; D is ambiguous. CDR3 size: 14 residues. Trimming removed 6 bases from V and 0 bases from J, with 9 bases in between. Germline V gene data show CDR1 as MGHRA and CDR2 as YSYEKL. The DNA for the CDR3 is TGCGCCAGCAGAAAAGGCTCCTCTGGAAACACCATATATTTT. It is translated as CASRKGSSGNTIYF.

CDR3 sequence reads: CSARDTNTDTQYF. The CDR3 DNA sequence: TGCAGTGCTAGAGACACGAACACAGATACGCAGTATTTT. The chain joins TRBV20-1 to TRBJ2-3; D unclear. Trimming took off 0 bases at V and 2 bases at J, with 6 bases between the two ends. The CDR3 consists of 13 residues. Germline V gives CDR1 DFQATT, CDR2 SNEGSKA (reference sequence).

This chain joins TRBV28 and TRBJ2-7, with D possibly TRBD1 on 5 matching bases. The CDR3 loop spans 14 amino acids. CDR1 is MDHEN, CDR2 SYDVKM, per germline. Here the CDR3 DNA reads TGTGCAAGTAGTGGGGCTATGCCAGGCTACGAGCAGTACTTC. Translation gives CASSGAMPGYEQYF.

The chain's CDR3 is CSARKAGYTDTQYF. The CDR3 DNA reads TGCAGTGCTAGGAAGGCTGGATACACAGATACGCAGTATTTT. The chain combines TRBV20-1 with TRBJ2-3; D is undetermined. V lost 3 bases and J 2 bases, leaving 12 bases between the germline ends. Per the germline V gene, CDR1 is DFQATT and CDR2 is SNEGSKA (reference sequence). This CDR3 spans 14 amino acids.

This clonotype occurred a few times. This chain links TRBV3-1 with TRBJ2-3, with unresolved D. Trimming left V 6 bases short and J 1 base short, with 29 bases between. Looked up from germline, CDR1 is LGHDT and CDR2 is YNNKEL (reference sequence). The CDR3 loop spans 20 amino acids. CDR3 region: CASRPTSGQRNTWGTDTQYF. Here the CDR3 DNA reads TGTGCCAGCAGGCCAACATCGGGCCAACGAAACACCTGGGGCACAGATACGCAGTATTTT.

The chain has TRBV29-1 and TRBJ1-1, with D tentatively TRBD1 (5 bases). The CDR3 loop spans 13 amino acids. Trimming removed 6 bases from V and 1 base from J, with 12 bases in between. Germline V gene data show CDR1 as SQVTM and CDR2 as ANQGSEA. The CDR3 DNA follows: TGCAGCGTGGGGGGACCGGGGAACACTGAAGCTTTCTTT. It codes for CSVGGPGNTEAFF.

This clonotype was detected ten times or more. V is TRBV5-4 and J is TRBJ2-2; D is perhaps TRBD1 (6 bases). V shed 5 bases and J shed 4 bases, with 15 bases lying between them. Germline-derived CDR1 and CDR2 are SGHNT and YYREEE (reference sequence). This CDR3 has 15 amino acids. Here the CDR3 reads CASRGGELGTGELFF. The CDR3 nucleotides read TGTGCCAGCAGAGGGGGAGAATTGGGCACCGGGGAGCTGTTTTTT.

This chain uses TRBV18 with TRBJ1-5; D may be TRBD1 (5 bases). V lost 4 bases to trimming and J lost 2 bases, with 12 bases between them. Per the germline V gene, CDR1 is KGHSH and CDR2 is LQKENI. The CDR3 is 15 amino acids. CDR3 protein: CASSLIGGGNQPQHF. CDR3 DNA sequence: TGTGCCAGCTCACTTATCGGGGGGGGCAATCAGCCCCAGCATTTT. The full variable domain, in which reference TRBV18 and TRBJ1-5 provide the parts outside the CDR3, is NAGVMQNPRHLVRRRGQEARLRCSPMKGHSHVYWYRQLPEEGLKFMVYLQKENIIDESGMPKERFSAEFPKEGPSILRIQQVVRGDSAAYFCASSLIGGGNQPQHFGDGTRLSIL.

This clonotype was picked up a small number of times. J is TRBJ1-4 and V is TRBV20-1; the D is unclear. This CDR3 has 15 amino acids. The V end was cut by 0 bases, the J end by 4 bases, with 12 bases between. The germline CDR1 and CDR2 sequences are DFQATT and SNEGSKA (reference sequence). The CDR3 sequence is CSARDPTTVNEKLFF. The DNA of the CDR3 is TGCAGTGCTAGAGATCCCACTACTGTTAATGAAAAACTGTTTTTT.

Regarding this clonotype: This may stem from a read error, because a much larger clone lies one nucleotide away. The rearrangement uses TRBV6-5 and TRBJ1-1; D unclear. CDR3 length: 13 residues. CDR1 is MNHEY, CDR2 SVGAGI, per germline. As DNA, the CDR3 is TGTGCCAGCAGTCCCCGCTTGTCGTCCAAAGCTCTCTTT. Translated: CASSPRLSSKALF.

Here the CDR3 reads CASSLDLRALNIQYF. The CDR3 DNA reads TGTGCCAGCAGCTTAGATCTCCGGGCCCTAAACATTCAGTACTTC. The genes are TRBV7-2 and TRBJ2-4; D not resolved. Germline V gives CDR1 SGHTA, CDR2 FQGNSA. V was pared by 1 base and J by 6 bases, with 13 bases between. CDR3 length: 15 residues.

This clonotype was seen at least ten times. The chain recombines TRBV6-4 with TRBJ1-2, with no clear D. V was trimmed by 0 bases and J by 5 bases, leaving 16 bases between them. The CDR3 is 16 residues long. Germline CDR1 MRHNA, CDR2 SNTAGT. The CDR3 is CASSDSSGSPGYGYTF. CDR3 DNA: TGTGCCAGCAGTGACTCGAGTGGCTCCCCTGGGTATGGCTACACCTTC.

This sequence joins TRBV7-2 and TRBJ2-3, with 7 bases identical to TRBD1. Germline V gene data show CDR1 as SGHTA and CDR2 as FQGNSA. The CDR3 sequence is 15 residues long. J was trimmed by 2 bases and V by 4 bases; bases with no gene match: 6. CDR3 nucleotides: TGTGCCAGCAGCTCAGAGACAGGGTTCACAGATACGCAGTATTTT. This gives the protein CASSSETGFTDTQYF.

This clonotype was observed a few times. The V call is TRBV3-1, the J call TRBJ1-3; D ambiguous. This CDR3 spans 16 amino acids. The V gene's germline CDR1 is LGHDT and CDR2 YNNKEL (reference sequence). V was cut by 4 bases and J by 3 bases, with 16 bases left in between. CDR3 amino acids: CASSPTDPWNGNTIYF. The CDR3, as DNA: TGTGCCAGCAGCCCAACTGACCCCTGGAATGGAAACACCATATATTTT.

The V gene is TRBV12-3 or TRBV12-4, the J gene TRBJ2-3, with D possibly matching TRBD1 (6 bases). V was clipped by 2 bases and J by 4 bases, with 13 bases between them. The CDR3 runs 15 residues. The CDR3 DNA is TGTGCCAGCAGTTTATCCTCGCCAGGGGCAGATACGCAGTATTTT. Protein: CASSLSSPGADTQYF.

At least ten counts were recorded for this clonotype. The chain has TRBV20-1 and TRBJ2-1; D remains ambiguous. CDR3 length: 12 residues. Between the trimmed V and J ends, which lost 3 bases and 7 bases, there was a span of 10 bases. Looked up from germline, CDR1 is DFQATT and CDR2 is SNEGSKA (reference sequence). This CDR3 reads CSASKPINEQFF. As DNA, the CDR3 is TGCAGTGCTAGTAAGCCGATTAATGAGCAGTTCTTC.

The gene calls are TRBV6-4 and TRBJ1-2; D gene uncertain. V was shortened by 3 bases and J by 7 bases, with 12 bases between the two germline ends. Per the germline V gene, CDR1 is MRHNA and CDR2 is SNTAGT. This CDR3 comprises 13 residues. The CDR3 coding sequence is TGTGCCAGCAGTGAATCCGAGAGGGCTGGCTACACCTTC. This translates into CASSESERAGYTF.

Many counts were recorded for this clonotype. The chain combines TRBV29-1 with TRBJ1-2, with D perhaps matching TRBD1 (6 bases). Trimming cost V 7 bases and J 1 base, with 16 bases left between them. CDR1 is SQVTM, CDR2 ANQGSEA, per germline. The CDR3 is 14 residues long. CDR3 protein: CSASGDYNNYGYTF. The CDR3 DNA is TGCAGCGCTTCAGGGGACTACAATAACTATGGCTACACCTTC.